These 25 T cell receptor beta chains share one sample of origin, sequenced in a study of Ad26.COV2.S vaccination and SARS-CoV-2 variants (dated by TCRdb to the early 2020s). Read against the paper, the sample's treatment or condition label means: roughly 19 received Ad26.COV2.S at low or high dose, single or two shots; about 5 received placebo; per-sample allocation not given. Repertoires of vaccine and placebo recipients were sequenced from samples taken on day 63 after the first injection. The library was obtained by the immunoSEQ multiplex PCR assay. TCRdb holds this immuneACCESS table with in-frame rearrangements only. Some clones are missing; in checked studies, unresolved V genes explain under half, and the rest has no known cause. A total of about 420,000 clones appear in this sample, roughly 90% of them only once. 3.5% to 4% of the sample lies in the top ten. Sequenced material: peripheral blood, taken in a trial of Ad26.COV2.S vaccine versus placebo. The receptors were sampled from a person between 18 and 59 years old who received the Ad26.COV2.S COVID-19 vaccine or a placebo.

A word on this clone: The sample carries other DNA sequences with the same CDR3. The chain couples TRBV7-2 to TRBJ2-1; the match to TRBD2 covers 11 bases. The CDR3 loop spans 15 amino acids. V shed 1 base, J shed 6 bases, and the junction held 2 bases outside the gene matches. Germline lookup yields CDR1 SGHTA and CDR2 FQGNSA. CDR3 DNA sequence: TGTGCCAGCAGCTTAGTGCTAGCGGGGGGCAATGAGCAGTTCTTC. Its protein is CASSLVLAGGNEQFF.

V usage is TRBV4-1 and J usage is TRBJ2-1; weak D call: TRBD1 (6 bases). Trimming cost V 1 base and J 2 bases, with 9 bases left between them. CDR1 MGHRA and CDR2 YSYEKL come from the germline V gene. This CDR3 is built from 15 residues. The CDR3 spells CASSQVRDTYNEQFF. The CDR3 nucleotides read TGCGCCAGCAGCCAAGTAAGGGACACCTACAATGAGCAGTTCTTC.

CDR3 nucleotide sequence: TGTGCCTGGAGTGCCCTAGATTCACCCCTCCACTTT. Protein: CAWSALDSPLHF. This chain connects TRBV30 to TRBJ1-6; D is undetermined. Germline V gene data show CDR1 as GTSNPN and CDR2 as SVGIG (reference sequence). The CDR3 sequence is 12 residues long. V lost 1 base and J 8 bases, leaving 6 bases between the germline ends.

This chain uses TRBV5-1 with TRBJ2-3; TRBD1 or TRBD2 may be the D gene (5 bases each). The CDR3 runs 15 residues. V dropped 0 bases and J dropped 1 base, with 9 bases sitting between them. Germline-derived CDR1 and CDR2 are SGHRS and YFSETQ. The CDR3 DNA is TGCGCCAGCAGCTTGGCTCCGGGGCGCACAGATACGCAGTATTTT. It translates to CASSLAPGRTDTQYF.

The chain combines TRBV6-1 with TRBJ2-1, with TRBD1 as a possible D gene (6 bases). CDR3 size: 14 residues. Germline CDR1 is MNHNS and CDR2 is SASEGT. V lost 1 base and J lost 6, with 10 bases in between. The DNA for the CDR3 is TGTGCCAGCAGTGAAGGGACAGCGGCCAATGAGCAGTTCTTC. Translated, it gives CASSEGTAANEQFF.

The chain uses TRBV27 and TRBJ1-2, with TRBD1 as a possible D gene (5 bases). Trimming took 5 bases from V and 5 from J, leaving 15 bases between them. The CDR3 runs to 14 residues. Looked up from germline, CDR1 is MNHEY and CDR2 is SMNVEV (reference sequence). The CDR3 here is CASSPLGAPYGYTF. The CDR3 nucleotides are TGTGCCAGCAGTCCGCTAGGGGCCCCTTATGGCTACACCTTC.

This chain uses TRBV19 with TRBJ1-2; a possible D gene is TRBD1 (5 bases). Germline loops: CDR1 LNHDA, CDR2 SQIVND (reference sequence). V lost 3 bases and J 7 bases, leaving 9 bases between the germline ends. The CDR3 spans 12 residues. The CDR3 sequence: CASSIGRVGYTF. CDR3 nucleotides: TGTGCCAGTAGTATCGGCAGGGTTGGCTACACCTTC.

This clone was observed once. The V and J genes are TRBV18 and TRBJ2-3, with D possibly TRBD1 on 6 matching bases. V was pared by 3 bases and J by 1 base, with 11 bases between. The CDR3 has 15 residues. CDR1 is KGHSH, CDR2 LQKENI, per germline. Here the CDR3 reads CASSPPDSRTDTQYF. The CDR3 DNA sequence: TGTGCCAGCTCACCTCCGGACAGCCGCACAGATACGCAGTATTTT.

The table lists this clone with a few counts. V is TRBV7-3 and J is TRBJ2-7; tentatively, D is TRBD1 or TRBD2 (5 bases each). The germline gives CDR1 SGHTA, CDR2 FQGTGA. CDR3 size: 14 residues. The V and J ends lost 6 bases and 1 base respectively, with 13 bases between them. The CDR3 loop is CASSPGAASYEQYF. The DNA for the CDR3 is TGTGCCAGCAGTCCCGGGGCAGCTTCCTACGAGCAGTACTTC.

The chain couples TRBV9 to TRBJ2-4; 12 nucleotides align to TRBD2. The CDR3 contains 19 residues. V shed 0 bases, J shed 0 bases, and the junction held 7 bases outside the gene matches. CDR1 SGDLS and CDR2 YYNGEE come from the germline V gene. The DNA for the CDR3 is TGTGCCAGCAGCGTAGATTCTAGCGGGGGGGCCCTAGCCAAAAACATTCAGTACTTC. Amino acids: CASSVDSSGGALAKNIQYF.

The rearrangement uses TRBV6-2 or TRBV6-3 and TRBJ1-2; the D gene is possibly TRBD1 (6 bases). V lost 6 bases and J lost 4, with 24 bases in between. CDR1 and CDR2 (germline): MNHEY, SVGEGT. This CDR3 contains 17 residues. CDR3 DNA: TGTGCCAGCAGCCAGACTGGCTTTGGACCGGACAGCTATGGCTACACCTTC. Its translation: CASSQTGFGPDSYGYTF.

This sequence joins TRBV29-1 and TRBJ1-2, with D tentatively TRBD1 (5 bases). Per the germline V gene, CDR1 is SQVTM and CDR2 is ANQGSEA. V was shortened by 7 bases and J by 1 base, with 13 bases between the two germline ends. The CDR3 sequence is 13 residues long. The CDR3 sequence is CSGGEPGNYGYTF. The CDR3 nucleotides are TGCAGCGGGGGGGAGCCGGGTAACTATGGCTACACCTTC.

This chain uses TRBV4-3 with TRBJ2-5, with 13 bases aligning to TRBD2. CDR1 is LGHNA, CDR2 YSLEER, per germline. The trim removed 4 bases at V and 4 bases at J, leaving 6 bases unmatched. The CDR3 is 16 residues long. The CDR3 sequence is CASSLGTSGDGETQYF. The CDR3 region has the DNA TGCGCCAGCAGCCTCGGGACTAGCGGGGACGGAGAGACCCAGTACTTC.

This clone was recorded only once. The chain links TRBV10-3 to TRBJ2-3; TRBD1 aligns across 10 bases. With 4 bases clipped from V and 0 bases from J, the junction kept 1 base outside the gene matches. The CDR3 extends over 15 amino acids. CDR1 ENHRY and CDR2 SYGVKD come from the germline V gene. The DNA of the CDR3 is TGTGCCATCAGTGGACAGGGGGCAAGCACAGATACGCAGTATTTT. It yields the protein CAISGQGASTDTQYF.

The rearrangement uses TRBV27 and TRBJ1-5, with D possibly TRBD1 on 5 matching bases. The CDR3 sequence is 14 residues long. The V end was cut by 3 bases, the J end by 5 bases, with 11 bases between. Looked up from germline, CDR1 is MNHEY and CDR2 is SMNVEV (reference sequence). DNA of the CDR3: TGTGCCAGCAGTTTGAGAAGGGACGATCAGCCCCAGCATTTT. Residues: CASSLRRDDQPQHF.

The J gene is TRBJ1-3, the V gene TRBV9; D is unresolved. V dropped 1 base and J dropped 7 bases, with 12 bases sitting between them. Germline V gene sequence: CDR1 SGDLS, CDR2 YYNGEE. This CDR3 spans 14 amino acids. In DNA, the CDR3 is TGTGCCAGCAGCGTAAGGGCAGAAGTTAACACCATATATTTT. Translated, it gives CASSVRAEVNTIYF. The whole variable domain, remainder taken from reference TRBV9 and TRBJ1-3, is DSGVTQTPKHLITATGQRVTLRCSPRSGDLSVYWYQQSLDQGLQFLIQYYNGEERAKGNILERFSAQQFPDLHSELNLSSLELGDSALYFCASSVRAEVNTIYFGEGSWLTVV.

The chain combines TRBV11-3 with TRBJ2-3; D perhaps matches TRBD2 (5 bases). The CDR3 runs to 12 residues. Trimming took off 3 bases at V and 5 bases at J, with 6 bases between the two ends. Germline lookup yields CDR1 SGHNT and CDR2 YENEEA. The DNA for the CDR3 is TGTGCCAGCAGCTTCGGACTAGATACGCAGTATTTT. Translating gives CASSFGLDTQYF.

This chain joins TRBV7-9 and TRBJ2-6, with TRBD1 as a possible D gene (5 bases). The CDR3 has 17 residues. V lost 1 base to trimming and J lost 2 bases, with 12 bases between them. The germline gives CDR1 SEHNR, CDR2 FQNEAQ (reference sequence). CDR3 in DNA: TGTGCCAGCAGCTTAGGAAAGGGGCGCCCTGGGGCCAACGTCCTGACTTTC. Protein product: CASSLGKGRPGANVLTF. The full variable domain, its missing parts supplied by reference TRBV7-9 and TRBJ2-6, is DTGVSQNPRHKITKRGQNVTFRCDPISEHNRLYWYRQTLGQGPEFLTYFQNEAQLEKSRLLSDRFSAERPKGSFSTLEIQRTEQGDSAMYLCASSLGKGRPGANVLTFGAGSRLTVL.

The chain combines TRBV24-1 with TRBJ2-1; 9 nucleotides align to TRBD1. V lost 4 bases and J lost 3; bases outside the gene matches: 9. CDR1 KGHDR and CDR2 SFDVKD come from the germline V gene. This CDR3 has 17 residues. CDR3 nucleotides: TGTGCCACCAGTGACTTGACAGGGGGTCCCTTCTACAATGAGCAGTTCTTC. Its protein product is CATSDLTGGPFYNEQFF.

The chain carries TRBV28 and TRBJ1-2; the D is unclear. V was pared by 2 bases and J by 7 bases, with 11 bases between. CDR3 size: 13 residues. Germline values: CDR1 MDHEN, CDR2 SYDVKM. The CDR3 DNA reads TGTGCCAGCAGTTTAAATAAGGGTGGTGGCTACACCTTC. Residues: CASSLNKGGGYTF.

The J gene is TRBJ2-7, the V gene TRBV7-9; TRBD1 is a possible D gene (6 bases). The V end lost 5 bases, the J end lost 2 bases, and 10 bases lay between the germline ends. CDR3 length: 13 amino acids. Per the germline V gene, CDR1 is SEHNR and CDR2 is FQNEAQ (reference sequence). The CDR3 nucleotides read TGTGCCAGCAGCGGACAGAAGACCTACGAGCAGTACTTC. This encodes CASSGQKTYEQYF.

As to this clone: This CDR3 fails to terminate in the conserved phenylalanine or tryptophan, so it likely reflects a read error. It is unclear where the CDR3 begins or ends on the DNA, so no DNA is shown, and the CDR3 is as TCRdb lists it. The chain combines TRBV2 with TRBJ2-7; the table's D call, TRBD1, has no DNA check behind it. Germline V CDR1 and CDR2: SNHLY, FYNNEI. The CDR3 sequence runs 12 residues, both termini included. This CDR3 reads CASREARDRVYD.

This chain links TRBV27 with TRBJ1-5; D is possibly TRBD1 (5 bases). This CDR3 region has 18 residues. Germline CDR1 MNHEY, CDR2 SMNVEV (reference sequence). V lost 4 bases to trimming and J lost 0 bases, with 19 bases between them. CDR3 coding DNA: TGTGCCAGCAGTTCCCTTGGTAGGGGCGCATATAGCAATCAGCCCCAGCATTTT. Translated, it gives CASSSLGRGAYSNQPQHF.

The V and J genes are TRBV3-1 (or the pseudogene TRBV3-2) and TRBJ2-5, with 8 positions matching TRBD2. The CDR3 has 12 amino acids. V dropped 9 bases and J dropped 5; count of bases not matched to a gene: 5. From germline, CDR1 is LGHDT and CDR2 YNNKEL (reference sequence). The CDR3 DNA is TGTGCCAGTCGGGGGGGCGGCGAGACCCAGTACTTC. Its protein is CASRGGGETQYF.

This sequence joins TRBV5-6 and TRBJ2-1; possible D gene TRBD1, 6 bases. The V end was cut by 0 bases, the J end by 3 bases, with 10 bases between. This CDR3 is built from 15 residues. Germline lookup yields CDR1 SGHDT and CDR2 YYEEEE. The CDR3 here is CASSLGTAIYNEQFF. In nucleotides, the CDR3 is TGTGCCAGCAGCTTGGGGACAGCCATCTACAATGAGCAGTTCTTC. The whole variable domain, filled in from reference TRBV5-6 and TRBJ2-1, reads DAGVTQSPTHLIKTRGQQVTLRCSPKSGHDTVSWYQQALGQGPQFIFQYYEEEERQRGNFPDRFSGHQFPNYSSELNVNALLLGDSALYLCASSLGTAIYNEQFFGPGTRLTVL.